These T cell receptor beta chains were read from a single sample in a study of response to subunit inactivated influenza vaccine. TCRdb re-analysed the RT-PCR reads in MiXCR, keeping a single row per CDR3 protein. The table lists a few hundred thousand distinct CDR3 sequences, 13% to 15% of them singletons, with 11% in the top ten. Sequencing used PBMCs from blood, obtained 12 days after vaccination. The receptors stem from a man in his forties or fifties who received an inactivated influenza vaccine. The CDR3 runs from the conserved cysteine through the conserved F or W. The D gene is left open where the match is weak. The size of a clone is reported for some rows only, either as once, few or many, or as a class for expanded clones.

17	NA	TRBV27	TRBJ2-7	TRBD2	TGTGCCAGCAGTTTACTAGCGGGAGGAACCCCTGGGTACGAGCAGTACTTC	CASSLLAGGTPGYEQYF
20	few	TRBV20-1	TRBJ2-3	TRBD2	TGCAGTGCTAGATTTATGGGGACTAGCGGGAGATTAAGTGGCACAGATACGCAGTATTTT	CSARFMGTSGRLSGTDTQYF
17	NA	TRBV4-3	TRBJ1-3	NA	TGCGCCAGCAGCCAAGACAGTCGCCCAGCCACTGGAAACACCATATATTTT	CASSQDSRPATGNTIYF
14	few	TRBV5-1	TRBJ2-7	NA	TGCGCCAGCAGCCTCGAACAATACTCCTACGAGCAGTACTTC	CASSLEQYSYEQYF
16	NA	TRBV24-1	TRBJ2-5	TRBD1	TGTGCCACCAGTGACCCAGGGACAGGGGATCGGGAGACCCAGTACTTC	CATSDPGTGDRETQYF
14	few	TRBV11-2	TRBJ1-5	NA	TGTGCCAGCAGCCAAGGACAGAGGGGACAGCCCCAGCATTTT	CASSQGQRGQPQHF
13	few	TRBV5-1	TRBJ2-7	NA	TGCGCCAGCAGCACAGGGACAAATCGCGAGCAGTACTTC	CASSTGTNREQYF
14	few	TRBV24-1	TRBJ2-2	NA	TGTGCCACCAGTGATTTCTTAAGGACCGGGGAGCTGTTTTTT	CATSDFLRTGELFF
14	many	TRBV5-1	TRBJ1-1	NA	TGCGCCAGCAGCTTCATAGGGGAGAACACTGAAGCTTTCTTT	CASSFIGENTEAFF
15	NA	TRBV4-3	TRBJ2-1	TRBD1	TGCGCCAGCAGCCAGATTGACAGGGGGGAAGATGAGCAGTTCTTC	CASSQIDRGEDEQFF
16	NA	TRBV5-6	TRBJ2-3	TRBD2	TGTGCCAGCAGCTCCGCGGGGGGCCGCAGCACAGATACGCAGTATTTT	CASSSAGGRSTDTQYF
12	NA	TRBV12-3/TRBV12-4	TRBJ1-1	NA	TGTGCCAGCAGTTTGGAGGGAATGGAAGCTTTCTTT	CASSLEGMEAFF
14	NA	TRBV2	TRBJ2-7	TRBD1	TGTGCCAGCAGGGGACAGGGGGGCATCTACGAGCAGTACTTC	CASRGQGGIYEQYF
13	few	TRBV30	TRBJ1-6	TRBD1	TGTGCCTGGGGGGACAGGAGGAATTCACCCCTCCACTTT	CAWGDRRNSPLHF
17	NA	TRBV7-6	TRBJ2-7	NA	TGTGCCAGCAGCTTACACGCTACTGCGACTCGAGGTAGCGAGCAGTACTTC	CASSLHATATRGSEQYF
14	few	TRBV27	TRBJ2-1	NA	TGTGCCAGCAGCCCTCTGGCGGGATCAGGGGAGCAGTTCTTC	CASSPLAGSGEQFF
14	few	TRBV5-6	TRBJ1-1	NA	TGTGCCAGCAGCTTGGGGACAATCAACACTGAAGCTTTCTTT	CASSLGTINTEAFF
12	NA	TRBV28	TRBJ2-7	NA	TGTGCCAGCAGTAGACAGAGCTACGAGCAGTACTTC	CASSRQSYEQYF
14	many	TRBV5-1	TRBJ1-1	NA	TGCGCCAGCAGACCGACAGGTATGAACACTGAAGCTTTCTTT	CASRPTGMNTEAFF
15	NA	TRBV7-8	TRBJ2-7	NA	TGTGCCAGCAGCTTGGCAGAGCGGAAGAACTACGAGCAGTACTTC	CASSLAERKNYEQYF
17	many	TRBV12-3/TRBV12-4	TRBJ2-7	TRBD2	TGTGCCAGCAGCCCTCGTCTAGCGGGAGTTTCTCGACACGAGCAGTACTTC	CASSPRLAGVSRHEQYF
16	NA	TRBV5-1	TRBJ2-7	NA	TGCGCCAGCAGCTTGGTGGGGGGACTTTCTTGGCACGAGCAGTACTTC	CASSLVGGLSWHEQYF
13	few	TRBV15	TRBJ1-1	NA	TGTGCCACCAGCAGAGAAAAGAACACTGAAGCTTTCTTT	CATSREKNTEAFF
15	few	TRBV4-3	TRBJ1-1	NA	TGCGCCAGCAGCCCCAAGGCACAGGGCGGAACTGAAGCTTTCTTT	CASSPKAQGGTEAFF
14	NA	TRBV28	TRBJ1-5	NA	TGTGCCAGCAGTTTGAGCCAGGGTGAATCGGCCCAGCATTTT	CASSLSQGESAQHF
15	few	TRBV5-6	TRBJ1-1	NA	TGTGCCAGCAGCTTGGGGAGTACGATGAACACTGAAGCTTTCTTT	CASSLGSTMNTEAFF
16	NA	TRBV7-8	TRBJ2-1	TRBD2	TGTGCCAGCAGCTTTGGTGTGGGGCGGGAGAACCCCGAGCAGTTCTTC	CASSFGVGRENPEQFF
15	few	TRBV7-9	TRBJ1-2	NA	TGTGCCAGCAGCCCACCCAGGGGCCGGCAGTATGGCTACACCTTC	CASSPPRGRQYGYTF
15	many	TRBV6-1	TRBJ2-3	TRBD2	TGTGCCAGCAGCTGGACTAGCGATAACACAGATACGCAGTATTTT	CASSWTSDNTDTQYF
14	NA	TRBV12-3/TRBV12-4	TRBJ2-7	NA	TGTGCCAGCAGGAGCGGGGACAGCTCCTACGAGCAGTACTTC	CASRSGDSSYEQYF
13	NA	TRBV5-5	TRBJ2-7	NA	TGTGCCAGCAGCTTGGTGAGGGTCGACGAGCAGTACTTC	CASSLVRVDEQYF
16	few	TRBV7-2	TRBJ2-1	TRBD2	TGTGCCAGCAGCTTAATGTCGGGGACTAGCGGCAATGAGCAGTTCTTC	CASSLMSGTSGNEQFF
15	few	TRBV27	TRBJ2-7	NA	TGTGCCAGCAGTTTATGGGCGGGCTCGGGATACGAGCAGTACTTC	CASSLWAGSGYEQYF
15	NA	TRBV6-2/TRBV6-3	TRBJ1-5	TRBD1	TGTGCCAGCAGCCCTCGACAGGGGACGAATCAGCCCCAGCATTTT	CASSPRQGTNQPQHF
12	many	TRBV5-1	TRBJ2-1	NA	TGCGCCAGCAGCTTTAGGTGGGATGAGCAGTTCTTC	CASSFRWDEQFF
13	NA	TRBV20-1	TRBJ1-6	NA	TGCAGTGCCCGGGACACCTTCAATTCACCCCTCCACTTT	CSARDTFNSPLHF
13	NA	TRBV12-3/TRBV12-4	TRBJ1-1	NA	TGTGCCAGCATGTGGGGCGCAAACACTGAAGCTTTCTTT	CASMWGANTEAFF
15	NA	TRBV6-1	TRBJ1-1	TRBD1	TGTGCCAGCAGAGAATCGACAGGGTTGAACACTGAAGCTTTCTTT	CASRESTGLNTEAFF
16	NA	TRBV5-1	TRBJ2-1	TRBD2	TGCGCCAGCAGCTCTTATCCGGGACTAGCGGGAGGGGAGCAGTTCTTC	CASSSYPGLAGGEQFF
18	NA	TRBV18	TRBJ2-7	NA	TGTGCCAGCTCACCACCGGGGGTATCCGGGTTAGGTGTGTTCGAGCAGTACTTC	CASSPPGVSGLGVFEQYF
15	many	TRBV9	TRBJ2-5	TRBD2	TGTGCCAGCAGCGAAATAGCGGGAGGCGGGGAGACCCAGTACTTC	CASSEIAGGGETQYF
14	NA	TRBV7-2	TRBJ1-2	TRBD1	TGTGCCAGCAGCTTAATGGACAGGCTGCGCGGCTACACCTTC	CASSLMDRLRGYTF
16	few	TRBV3-1	TRBJ1-2	NA	TGTGCCAGCAGCCAAGATTGGCAGAAAACTAACTATGGCTACACCTTC	CASSQDWQKTNYGYTF
15	NA	TRBV7-9	TRBJ2-3	TRBD1	TGTACCAGCAGCTCCTCCAGGGGGCGTTTAGATACGCAGTATTTT	CTSSSSRGRLDTQYF
14	NA	TRBV2	TRBJ2-1	TRBD2	TGTGCCAGCGGAGCGGGAGGGTACTACAATGAGCAGTTCTTC	CASGAGGYYNEQFF
14	NA	TRBV28	TRBJ1-5	NA	TGTGCCAGCAGTCTCGCCGACAGGAATCAGCCCCAGCATTTT	CASSLADRNQPQHF
13	many	TRBV9	TRBJ1-1	TRBD1	TGTGCCAGCGGAGGGGGCGGAAAGACTGAAGCTTTCTTT	CASGGGGKTEAFF
15	few	TRBV7-6	TRBJ1-5	NA	TGTGCCAGCAGCTTAGTGGTAGGGGGGAATCAGCCCCAGCATTTT	CASSLVVGGNQPQHF
13	few	TRBV7-9	TRBJ2-4	NA	TGTGCCAGCAGCTTGGTTACGGGTAACATTCAGTACTTC	CASSLVTGNIQYF
17	NA	TRBV19	TRBJ2-2	NA	TGTGCCAGTAGTAGAACCCCAGGGGCGGCAGGCACCGGGGAGCTGTTTTTT	CASSRTPGAAGTGELFF
14	NA	TRBV5-1	TRBJ2-5	TRBD2	TGCGCCAGCAGCGAGCGGGGACGTGAAGAGACCCAGTACTTC	CASSERGREETQYF
14	few	TRBV7-2	TRBJ2-5	TRBD1	TGTGCCAGCAGGACGACAGGGGGCACAGAGACCCAGTACTTC	CASRTTGGTETQYF
14	few	TRBV4-3	TRBJ2-3	NA	TGCGCCAGCAGCCCGGGTCTGGGGCACGATACGCAGTATTTT	CASSPGLGHDTQYF
15	few	TRBV28	TRBJ2-3	NA	TGTGCCAGCAGTTTATTCGTGATGAGCACAGATACGCAGTATTTT	CASSLFVMSTDTQYF